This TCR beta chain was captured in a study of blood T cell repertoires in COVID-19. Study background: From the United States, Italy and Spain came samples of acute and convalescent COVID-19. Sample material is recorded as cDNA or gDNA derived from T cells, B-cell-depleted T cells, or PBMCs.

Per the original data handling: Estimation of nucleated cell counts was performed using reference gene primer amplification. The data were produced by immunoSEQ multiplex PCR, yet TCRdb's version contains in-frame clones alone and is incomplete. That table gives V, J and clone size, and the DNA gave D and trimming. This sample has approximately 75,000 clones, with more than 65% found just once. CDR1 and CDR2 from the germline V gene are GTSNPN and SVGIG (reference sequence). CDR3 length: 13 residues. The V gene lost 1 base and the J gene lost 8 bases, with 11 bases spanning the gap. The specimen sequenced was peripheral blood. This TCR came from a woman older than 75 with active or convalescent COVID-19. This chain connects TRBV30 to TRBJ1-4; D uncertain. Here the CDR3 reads CAWSGTGGEKLFF. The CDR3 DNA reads TGTGCCTGGAGTGGGACCGGAGGGGAAAAACTGTTTTTT.